Presented here are 8 T cell receptor beta chains from one specimen sequenced in a study of response to subunit inactivated influenza vaccine. TCRdb re-called the RT-PCR reads through MiXCR, storing one row per CDR3 protein. This table holds under 800,000 distinct CDR3 sequences, roughly 13% found once. This specimen consisted of PBMCs from blood, obtained 14 to 15 days before vaccination. These receptors were obtained from a man aged 50 to 59 who received an inactivated influenza vaccine.

The rearrangement joins TRBV4-1 to TRBJ2-3, with D perhaps assigned TRBD1 or TRBD2 (5 bases each). This CDR3 spans 16 amino acids. V lost 1 base, J lost 6 bases, and 17 bases lay in between. The germline V gene has CDR1 MGHRA and CDR2 YSYEKL. CDR3 region: CASSQGRPPGADTQYF. CDR3 DNA sequence: TGCGCCAGCAGCCAAGGCCGCCCGCCCGGGGCGGATACGCAGTATTTT.

The chain employs TRBV6-2 or TRBV6-3 and TRBJ1-1, with D hard to call. Looked up from germline, CDR1 is MNHEY and CDR2 is SVGEGT. Deletions cut 2 bases from V and 8 bases from J, with 9 bases between. The CDR3 has 12 residues. The CDR3 DNA follows: TGTGCCAGCAGTTACCCGGAGCTGGAAGCTTTCTTT. This codes for CASSYPELEAFF.

The rearrangement uses TRBV6-1 and TRBJ2-7, with TRBD1 identical over 9 bases. Germline lookup yields CDR1 MNHNS and CDR2 SASEGT. The CDR3 sequence is 17 residues long. V was clipped by 6 bases and J by 2 bases; unmatched bases: 14. This chain's CDR3 is CASRPGTGYILTYEQYF. Here the CDR3 DNA reads TGTGCCAGCAGACCCGGGACAGGGTACATTCTAACCTACGAGCAGTACTTC.

There are many counts of this clonotype. The V call is TRBV2, the J call TRBJ2-7; D might be TRBD1 or TRBD2, each matching 6 bases. Trimming removed 5 bases at V and 1 base at J, with 12 bases between. The CDR3 contains 14 residues. Looked up from germline, CDR1 is SNHLY and CDR2 is FYNNEI. CDR3 nucleotide sequence: TGTGCCAGCAGTTTAACAGGGACTTCCTACGAGCAGTACTTC. It specifies CASSLTGTSYEQYF.

The chain uses TRBV20-1 and TRBJ1-2; possibly TRBD1 for D (6 bases). The length of the CDR3 is 15 residues. CDR1 and CDR2 (germline): DFQATT, SNEGSKA (reference sequence). The ends were cut back, 4 bases at V and 5 bases at J, with 20 bases in the middle. This chain's CDR3 is CSATDRGARVYGYTF. The CDR3 DNA sequence: TGCAGTGCTACAGACCGGGGGGCGCGAGTTTATGGCTACACCTTC.

This chain joins TRBV29-1 and TRBJ2-7, with 11 bases matching TRBD2. The length of the CDR3 is 16 residues. V lost 1 base, J lost 0 bases, and 5 bases stayed unmatched. Germline assignment: CDR1 SQVTM and CDR2 ANQGSEA. The CDR3 DNA is TGCAGCGTTGAAGGGGCTAGCGGGAGGAGCTCCTACGAGCAGTACTTC. As protein: CSVEGASGRSSYEQYF.

The gene calls are TRBV12-3 or TRBV12-4 and TRBJ2-3, with 8 positions matching TRBD2. Trimming cost V 6 bases and J 6 bases; bases outside gene matches: 11. This CDR3 has 15 residues. CDR3 in DNA: TGTGCCAGCAGGAGGGGAAGCGGGAGCGGGGATACGCAGTATTTT. Its protein product is CASRRGSGSGDTQYF.

There are a few counts of this clonotype. The chain is built from TRBV28 and TRBJ2-7, with TRBD1 identical over 9 bases. V was pared by 9 bases and J by 2 bases, with 2 bases of the junction left unmatched. Germline lookup yields CDR1 MDHEN and CDR2 SYDVKM. This CDR3 is 12 amino acids long. CDR3 residues: CASGQGPYEQYF. CDR3 sequence (DNA): TGTGCCAGTGGACAGGGGCCCTACGAGCAGTACTTC.